What follows are 27 T cell receptor beta chains derived from one specimen sequenced in a study of blood T cell repertoires in COVID-19. Clones were read by immunoSEQ multiplex PCR, and TCRdb kept only the in-frame ones, dropping some. The sample lists about 140,000 clones, roughly 84% seen once, with over 8% in the top ten. Sample: peripheral blood. The origin of the receptors is a woman aged 55-70 years with acute or convalescent COVID-19.

The chain recombines TRBV28 with TRBJ2-7; D unclear. Trimming took off 7 bases at V and 1 base at J, with 11 bases between the two ends. The CDR3 is 13 amino acids. Per the germline V gene, CDR1 is MDHEN and CDR2 is SYDVKM. The DNA for the CDR3 is TGTGCCAGCATCCCACCGGGTTCCTACGAGCAGTACTTC. Its protein is CASIPPGSYEQYF.

This chain joins TRBV4-2 and TRBJ1-2; 8 positions match TRBD1. CDR1 LGHNA and CDR2 YNFKEQ come from the germline V gene. Trimming cost V 1 base and J 2 bases; bases outside gene matches: 0. The CDR3 loop spans 14 amino acids. CDR3 bases: TGTGCCAGCAGCCAAGGGGACAGGAACTATGGCTACACCTTC. The encoded protein is CASSQGDRNYGYTF.

The chain has TRBV5-4 and TRBJ1-2; a weak D match, TRBD1 (6 bases). V lost 8 bases and J lost 4, with 15 bases in between. The CDR3 extends over 13 amino acids. The germline CDR1 and CDR2 sequences are SGHNT and YYREEE (reference sequence). DNA of the CDR3: TGTGCCAGTACCATGGGGGCGACCTATGGCTACACCTTC. It is translated as CASTMGATYGYTF.

The chain combines TRBV19 with TRBJ2-2, with 8 nucleotides matching TRBD2. The CDR3 totals 16 residues. Germline trimming cut 10 bases from V and 4 bases from J; bases unmatched to any gene: 14. The germline V gene has CDR1 LNHDA and CDR2 SQIVND (reference sequence). CDR3: CATKLSGGPGTGELFF. The CDR3 nucleotides are TGTGCCACTAAACTTTCGGGGGGGCCGGGCACCGGGGAGCTGTTTTTT.

The chain links TRBV18 to TRBJ2-5; D ambiguous. This CDR3 comprises 14 residues. The germline V gene encodes CDR1 KGHSH and CDR2 LQKENI. V lost 0 bases, J lost 2 bases, and 7 bases lay in between. This chain's CDR3 is CASSPPLSQETQYF. The CDR3 DNA follows: TGTGCCAGCTCACCACCCCTAAGTCAAGAGACCCAGTACTTC.

The chain carries TRBV2 and TRBJ1-5, with no clear D. V lost 2 bases, J lost 11 bases, and 16 bases lay in between. CDR1 and CDR2 (germline): SNHLY, FYNNEI. The CDR3 contains 14 residues. In DNA form, the CDR3 reads TGTGCCAGCAGTGAACCCTTGAGGGTGGGAACCCAGCATTTT. This codes for CASSEPLRVGTQHF.

V and J are TRBV5-1 and TRBJ2-3, with 13 bases aligning to TRBD2. Trimming at V came to 5 bases and at J to 3 bases, leaving 3 bases not matched to a gene. The CDR3 is made up of 15 amino acids. Per germline, CDR1 SGHRS and CDR2 YFSETQ. The CDR3 reads CASRMGLAGTDTQYF. The CDR3 region has the DNA TGCGCCAGCAGGATGGGACTAGCGGGGACAGATACGCAGTATTTT.

The rearrangement joins TRBV6-5 to TRBJ1-5; D call uncertain. Looked up from germline, CDR1 is MNHEY and CDR2 is SVGAGI. Trimming pared 5 bases from V and 9 bases from J, leaving 17 bases between. CDR3 size: 14 residues. The CDR3 sequence: CASSPGPTPGPQHF. The CDR3 DNA sequence: TGTGCCAGCAGTCCTGGTCCCACCCCCGGGCCCCAGCATTTT.

V and J are TRBV6-5 and TRBJ1-1, with D possibly being TRBD1 (5 bases). Germline lookup yields CDR1 MNHEY and CDR2 SVGAGI. Trimming left V 2 bases short and J 3 bases short, with 10 bases between. This CDR3 has 14 amino acids. For the CDR3, the DNA is TGTGCCAGCAGTTACCTGGGGCAGTACACTGAAGCTTTCTTT. It yields the protein CASSYLGQYTEAFF.

Points on this clone: Mismatch with germline at one junction end may stem from a read error. The chain links TRBV19 to TRBJ2-1; possible D gene TRBD1, 5 bases. This CDR3 comprises 11 residues. The germline V gene encodes CDR1 LNHDA and CDR2 SQIVND (reference sequence). CDR3 region: CASRSGQVGVF. The CDR3 DNA is TGTGCCAGTAGATCAGGGCAGGTCGGTGTCTTC.

The rearrangement links TRBV19 to TRBJ1-1, with TRBD1 matching over 11 bases. V was clipped by 9 bases and J by 0 bases; unmatched bases: 6. CDR3 length equals 15 residues. Germline loops: CDR1 LNHDA, CDR2 SQIVND (reference sequence). CDR3: CASEDRGLLNTEAFF. The CDR3 DNA is TGTGCCAGCGAGGACAGGGGGCTTTTGAACACTGAAGCTTTCTTT.

The chain carries TRBV19 and TRBJ2-7; D possibly corresponds to TRBD2 (5 bases). V was trimmed by 5 bases and J by 1 base, leaving 21 bases between them. Germline V CDR1 and CDR2: LNHDA, SQIVND (reference sequence). The CDR3 sequence is 17 residues long. This chain's CDR3 is CASSANLRDRMSYEQYF. The CDR3, as DNA: TGTGCCAGTAGTGCGAACCTCCGGGATAGAATGTCCTACGAGCAGTACTTC.

The chain recombines TRBV9 with TRBJ2-3; 8 nucleotides match TRBD1. The CDR3 extends over 15 amino acids. J gave up 3 bases and V 4 bases, and 7 bases lay outside the gene matches. Germline assignment: CDR1 SGDLS and CDR2 YYNGEE. In DNA form, the CDR3 reads TGTGCCAGCAGCCTCTCGGGGGACAGGACAGATACGCAGTATTTT. Translation: CASSLSGDRTDTQYF.

Written as DNA, the CDR3 is TGCGCCAGCAGTCCCTCCTGGACTAGCACAGATACGCAGTATTTT. This gives the protein CASSPSWTSTDTQYF. The rearrangement uses TRBV10-1 and TRBJ2-3; the D gene is possibly TRBD2 (5 bases). CDR1 and CDR2 from the germline V gene are WNHNN and SYGVQD (reference sequence). The CDR3 is made up of 15 amino acids. Trimming cost V 5 bases and J 0 bases, with 12 bases left between them.

The chain carries TRBV7-8 and TRBJ1-2; TRBD1 matches at 8 bases. The germline gives CDR1 SGHVS, CDR2 FQNEAQ. The CDR3 is 15 residues long. V dropped 2 bases and J dropped 3; count of bases not matched to a gene: 5. CDR3 sequence (DNA): TGTGCCAGCAGCTTACCCGGGACAGGTGACTATGGCTACACCTTC. Protein sequence: CASSLPGTGDYGYTF.

The chain carries TRBV5-4 and TRBJ2-7; TRBD1 matches at 11 bases. CDR1 is SGHNT and CDR2 is YYREEE in the germline V gene (reference sequence). The J segment lost 3 bases and the V segment lost 2 bases, leaving 4 bases of the junction unmatched. The CDR3 spans 15 residues. The chain's CDR3 is CASSFTGTGGYEQYF. DNA for the CDR3: TGTGCCAGCAGCTTTACCGGGACAGGGGGCTACGAGCAGTACTTC.

The CDR3 bases are TGTGCCAGCAGTCGGCAGGGCGGGGTTGGGCAGTATTTT. Its protein product is CASSRQGGVGQYF. The chain uses TRBV6-6 and TRBJ2-3; a possible D gene is TRBD2 (6 bases). The CDR3 has 13 residues. Trimming removed 5 bases from V and 11 bases from J, with 17 bases in between. Germline V gives CDR1 MNHNY, CDR2 SVGAGI (reference sequence).

V usage is TRBV11-3 and J usage is TRBJ1-2; D is possibly TRBD1 (5 bases). The CDR3 is made up of 16 amino acids. V lost 0 bases and J 2 bases, leaving 13 bases between the germline ends. The germline gives CDR1 SGHNT, CDR2 YENEEA. CDR3 DNA: TGTGCCAGCAGCTTAGAAGGCAGGGAAGGAAACTATGGCTACACCTTC. Translation: CASSLEGREGNYGYTF.

The J gene is TRBJ1-1, the V gene TRBV29-1; 8 bases map to TRBD1. J lost 0 bases, V lost 7 bases, and 4 bases had no gene match. Germline V lookup: CDR1 SQVTM, CDR2 ANQGSEA. This CDR3 comprises 13 residues. Written as DNA, the CDR3 is TGCAGCGCCTTGGACAGGGTGAACACTGAAGCTTTCTTT. It yields the protein CSALDRVNTEAFF.

This sequence joins TRBV7-8 and TRBJ1-2, with a weak D call TRBD1 (5 bases). V gave up 5 bases and J gave up 8 bases, with 18 bases separating them. This CDR3 is 14 amino acids long. Per the germline V gene, CDR1 is SGHVS and CDR2 is FQNEAQ. The CDR3 region has the DNA TGTGCCAGCAGCCTCGACAGCCCTACGAGAGGCTACACCTTC. Translated: CASSLDSPTRGYTF.

V gene TRBV29-1 combines with J gene TRBJ2-3; no reliable D call. In germline, CDR1 is SQVTM, CDR2 ANQGSEA. V was cut by 5 bases and J by 2 bases, with 5 bases left in between. The CDR3 totals 11 residues. CDR3 nucleotide sequence: TGCAGCGTTTGGGCCACAGATACGCAGTATTTT. Translation: CSVWATDTQYF.

The V gene is TRBV12-3 or TRBV12-4, the J gene TRBJ1-1, with D possibly matching TRBD1 (5 bases). V was shortened by 3 bases and J by 4 bases, with 9 bases between the two germline ends. The CDR3 has 13 amino acids. CDR3 protein: CASSFTGATEAFF. CDR3 DNA: TGTGCCAGCAGTTTTACAGGTGCCACTGAAGCTTTCTTT.

The rearrangement joins TRBV6-5 to TRBJ2-1; 12 bases are a match to TRBD2. V lost 6 bases to trimming and J lost 5 bases; unmatched junction nucleotides: 5. Germline assignment: CDR1 MNHEY and CDR2 SVGAGI. This CDR3 spans 15 amino acids. For the CDR3, the DNA is TGTGCCAGCAGGCTAGCGGGGGGGCCGGACAATGAGCAGTTCTTC. Protein: CASRLAGGPDNEQFF.

This clone was seen once. The J gene is TRBJ1-1, the V gene TRBV19; 8 bases fit TRBD1. The CDR3 is 16 residues long. The V and J ends lost 7 bases and 1 base, in that order; junction bases with no gene match: 11. The germline CDR1 and CDR2 sequences are LNHDA and SQIVND (reference sequence). CDR3 DNA: TGTGCCAGTACCCTCGAGACAGGGGTAAGGAACACTGAAGCTTTCTTT. Its translation is CASTLETGVRNTEAFF.

The chain links TRBV4-1 to TRBJ1-2, with 12 bases that match TRBD1. CDR1 and CDR2 from the germline V gene are MGHRA and YSYEKL. The CDR3 consists of 18 residues. V trimming: 3 bases; J trimming: 5 bases; junction bases outside the gene matches: 13. The CDR3 here is CASSHTPGQGASSYGYTF. In DNA, the CDR3 is TGCGCCAGCAGCCACACACCGGGACAGGGGGCCTCGTCTTATGGCTACACCTTC.

The V and J genes are TRBV11-3 and TRBJ2-1; 7 bases align to TRBD2. This CDR3 has 19 residues. Germline-derived CDR1 and CDR2 are SGHNT and YENEEA. Trimming took 1 base from V and 0 from J; bases not matched to a gene: 12. CDR3: CASSLVPAGLLSSYNEQFF. The CDR3 DNA is TGTGCCAGCAGCTTAGTACCAGCGGGGCTTCTAAGCTCCTACAATGAGCAGTTCTTC.

V gene TRBV30 combines with J gene TRBJ2-3, with 12 nucleotides matching TRBD2. The CDR3 has 15 residues. J was trimmed by 4 bases and V by 4 bases; bases with no gene match: 6. CDR1 is GTSNPN, CDR2 SVGIG, per germline (reference sequence). The CDR3 sequence: CAWIPTSGGSDTQYF. CDR3 nucleotide sequence: TGTGCCTGGATCCCGACTAGCGGGGGATCAGATACGCAGTATTTT.